The TCR beta chain under discussion was sequenced for a study of blood T cell repertoires in COVID-19. Across the whole study: PBMCs, B-cell-depleted T cells, or T cells provided the cDNA or gDNA that made up the material.

Authors' analysis steps: Estimation of nucleated cell counts was performed using reference gene primer amplification. Only in-frame clones appear in the TCRdb table, and some are missing; sequencing was by immunoSEQ multiplex PCR. V, J and clone size are those of that table, while D and trimming were read from the DNA. The table has around 68,000 clones, approximately 88% seen once; the top ten hold roughly 2.3%. The receptor comes from a human donor in a cohort sampled during active COVID-19. Sequencing was done on a sample of peripheral blood.

The CDR3: CATSPGGATGYTF. The CDR3 DNA is TGTGCCACCTCCCCAGGGGGCGCAACTGGCTACACCTTC. The chain has TRBV24-1 and TRBJ1-2; 8 bases agree with TRBD1. The V segment lost 9 bases and the J segment 7 bases; nucleotides outside the gene matches: 9. Germline values: CDR1 KGHDR, CDR2 SFDVKD. This CDR3 is 13 amino acids long.